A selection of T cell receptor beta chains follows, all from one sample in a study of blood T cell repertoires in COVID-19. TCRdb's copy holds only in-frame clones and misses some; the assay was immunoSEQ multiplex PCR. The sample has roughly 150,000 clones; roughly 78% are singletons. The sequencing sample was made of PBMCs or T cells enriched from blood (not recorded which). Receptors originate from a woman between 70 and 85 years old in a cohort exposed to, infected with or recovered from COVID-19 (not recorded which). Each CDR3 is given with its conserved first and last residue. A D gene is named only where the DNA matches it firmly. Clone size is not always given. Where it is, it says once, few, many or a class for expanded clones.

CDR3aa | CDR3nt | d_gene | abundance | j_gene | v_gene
CASSRDRVNTEAFF | TGTGCCAGCAGTCGTGACAGGGTGAACACTGAAGCTTTCTTT | TRBD1 | - | TRBJ1-1 | TRBV5-4
CASRAGTGRGETQYF | TGTGCCAGCAGAGCCGGGACAGGGCGTGGGGAGACCCAGTACTTC | TRBD1 | once | TRBJ2-5 | TRBV6-5
CASSHGTSGYYEQYF | TGTGCCAGCAGCCATGGGACTAGCGGGTACTACGAGCAGTACTTC | TRBD2 | - | TRBJ2-7 | TRBV4-2
CASGVQLRAYGYTF | TGTGCCAGCGGGGTCCAGTTGAGGGCCTATGGCTACACCTTC | - | - | TRBJ1-2 | TRBV6-5
CASSIFGGGTSHTEAFF | TGTGCCAGTAGTATATTCGGCGGGGGTACTTCGCACACTGAAGCTTTCTTT | - | few | TRBJ1-1 | TRBV19
CASSLAPRTGTDTQYF | TGTGCCAGCAGCTTAGCCCCTCGTACTGGCACAGATACGCAGTATTTT | - | - | TRBJ2-3 | TRBV7-8
CATGFGRPHGYTF | TGTGCCACGGGGTTTGGCAGGCCCCATGGCTACACCTTC | - | few | TRBJ1-2 | TRBV19
CASSLAAGVGSPLHF | TGTGCCAGCAGTTTAGCCGCCGGGGTTGGATCACCCCTCCACTTT | - | - | TRBJ1-6 | TRBV27
CSAGTSAYSYEQYF | TGCAGCGCCGGGACTAGCGCTTATTCCTACGAGCAGTACTTC | TRBD2 | once | TRBJ2-7 | TRBV29-1
CASSGSGVSYEQYF | TGTGCCAGCAGTGGGTCGGGGGTCTCCTACGAGCAGTACTTC | - | - | TRBJ2-7 | TRBV25-1
CASRALGADTQYF | TGCGCCAGCAGGGCCCTCGGGGCAGATACGCAGTATTTT | - | - | TRBJ2-3 | TRBV5-1
CASREGSLRSSYNSPLHF | TGTGCCAGCAGGGAGGGGTCCTTGAGGTCGTCCTATAATTCACCCCTCCACTTT | - | - | TRBJ1-6 | TRBV27
CASQVGGLNEKLFF | TGTGCCAGCCAGGTCGGGGGTCTAAATGAAAAACTGTTTTTT | - | - | TRBJ1-4 | TRBV28
CASSLRRDLYNEQFF | TGTGCCAGCAGCTTAAGACGGGATCTCTACAATGAGCAGTTCTTC | - | - | TRBJ2-1 | TRBV11-2
CASSIRGGRGRRETQYF | TGTGCCAGTAGTATAAGAGGGGGCAGGGGGCGCCGAGAGACCCAGTACTTC | TRBD1 | - | TRBJ2-5 | TRBV19
CASSVAGTSAGELFF | TGTGCCAGCAGCGTAGCTGGTACGTCGGCCGGGGAGCTGTTTTTT | - | few | TRBJ2-2 | TRBV9
CASRPRGLTYNSPLHF | TGTGCCAGCCGTCCGAGGGGGCTCACCTATAATTCACCCCTCCACTTT | TRBD1 | once | TRBJ1-6 | TRBV2
CASSFDRVYEQYF | TGTGCCAGCAGCTTTGACAGGGTCTACGAGCAGTACTTC | TRBD1 | - | TRBJ2-7 | TRBV7-8
CASSQQGMGAFF | TGTGCCAGCAGCCAGCAGGGCATGGGAGCTTTCTTT | - | - | TRBJ1-1 | TRBV3-1/TRBV3-2
CASSPPGGQGRNSPLHF | TGTGCCAGCTCACCCCCCGGGGGACAGGGCCGAAATTCACCCCTCCACTTT | TRBD1 | - | TRBJ1-6 | TRBV18
CATSDWKQGAQETQYF | TGTGCCACCAGTGATTGGAAACAGGGGGCACAAGAGACCCAGTACTTC | TRBD1 | - | TRBJ2-5 | TRBV24-1
CASRATYYQETQYF | TGTGCCAGCAGGGCCACATATTACCAAGAGACCCAGTACTTC | - | - | TRBJ2-5 | TRBV2
CASSLVAGGNYEQYF | TGCGCCAGCAGCTTGGTCGCGGGAGGGAATTACGAGCAGTACTTC | TRBD2 | - | TRBJ2-7 | TRBV5-1
CASSLPQTEAFF | TGTGCCAGCAGCCTTCCACAGACTGAAGCTTTCTTT | - | - | TRBJ1-1 | TRBV28
CASSLTGGRAGEQFF | TGTGCCAGCAGCTTAACCGGCGGGAGGGCCGGGGAGCAGTTCTTC | TRBD2 | - | TRBJ2-1 | TRBV7-3
CASSLVASGRNEQYF | TGTGCCAGCAGTCTAGTGGCTAGCGGGAGGAATGAGCAGTACTTC | TRBD2 | - | TRBJ2-7 | TRBV28
CASSAGGVNTIYF | TGTGCCAGCAGTGCCGGGGGAGTGAACACCATATATTTT | - | - | TRBJ1-3 | TRBV28
CASSSSRLAPRYEQYF | TGTGCCAGCAGCTCCAGCCGGCTAGCTCCCCGCTACGAGCAGTACTTC | - | - | TRBJ2-7 | TRBV7-8
CASGPGQGTQYF | TGTGCTAGTGGTCCGGGACAGGGGACCCAGTACTTC | TRBD1 | few | TRBJ2-5 | TRBV12-5
CASSFIWRPSRSQHF | TGTGCCAGCAGTTTCATCTGGCGGCCCTCTCGGTCCCAGCATTTT | - | - | TRBJ1-5 | TRBV28
CASSSLAIQETQYF | TGTGCCAGCAGCTCACTAGCTATCCAAGAGACCCAGTACTTC | - | once | TRBJ2-5 | TRBV7-9